The TCR beta chain under discussion was sequenced for a study of cytomegalovirus exposure and HLA in healthy donors. Study background: Across 300 to 400 genotyped donors, 65% to 90% landed in the Caucasian-associated ancestry cluster. Overall study results and limits: On later analysis, the bulk of CMV-associated TCR beta chains appeared to be HLA-restricted. CMV serostatus was the only immune exposure information that was available. HLA allele associations emerged for around 15,000 TCR beta sequences in a later analysis, at 0.05 false discovery rate.

This CDR3 is built from 15 residues. CDR1 is MDHEN and CDR2 is SYDVKM in the germline V gene. V was shortened by 8 bases and J by 2 bases, with 16 bases between the two germline ends. In regard to this clone: Its matching antigen is unknown.

Primers included in the PCR were 60 Vbeta and 13 Jbeta primers. Generated by immunoSEQ multiplex PCR, the TCRdb table keeps only in-frame clones and is missing some. The table lists fewer than 35,000 clones, 87% of them singletons. The sequenced sample was PBMCs. The rearrangement uses TRBV28 and TRBJ1-5, with D perhaps matching TRBD1 (6 bases). This clonotype was sampled from a boy aged 5-17 years in good health and CMV-seronegative. DNA for the CDR3: TGTGCCAGCGGTCCAGGGGATAGGGGCAATCAGCCCCAGCATTTT. The encoded protein is CASGPGDRGNQPQHF. The full variable domain, its missing parts supplied by reference TRBV28 and TRBJ1-5, is DVKVTQSSRYLVKRTGEKVFLECVQDMDHENMFWYRQDPGLGLRLIYFSYDVKMKEKGDIPEGYSVSREKKERFSLILESASTNQTSMYLCASGPGDRGNQPQHFGDGTRLSIL.